What follows is one T cell receptor beta chain and its context. What it binds is not known. The data are from a study of response to subunit inactivated influenza vaccine. V lost 3 bases, J lost 5 bases, and 17 bases lay in between. The CDR3 covers 15 residues. From germline, CDR1 is SEHNR and CDR2 FQNEAQ (reference sequence). Points from the study as a whole: Few new T cells, the authors suggested, are recruited by each seasonal influenza vaccination.

TCRdb fed the RT-PCR reads into MiXCR, producing one record per CDR3 protein. The table includes some 540,000 distinct CDR3 sequences, 20% to 25% detected once. The data were also submitted as part of a second study, on T cells expressing NK-cell markers. That paper adds: UMI-tagged 5'RACE template switching yielded the TCR beta cDNA. Within the sequenced cohort of eight donors, seven exhibited HCMV seropositivity and one was seronegative. The study left the HCMV specificity of expanded NKG2C+ T cell clones unresolved.

The V and J genes are TRBV7-9 and TRBJ2-7, with D possibly TRBD2 on 5 matching bases. This specimen was CD4+ T cells sorted from PBMCs, taken about 12 days after vaccination. The source is a man aged 45-65 years who received an inactivated influenza vaccine. CDR3 amino acids: CASSLDGKFSDEQYF. The DNA of the CDR3 is TGTGCCAGCAGCTTGGACGGGAAGTTTTCGGACGAGCAGTACTTC.